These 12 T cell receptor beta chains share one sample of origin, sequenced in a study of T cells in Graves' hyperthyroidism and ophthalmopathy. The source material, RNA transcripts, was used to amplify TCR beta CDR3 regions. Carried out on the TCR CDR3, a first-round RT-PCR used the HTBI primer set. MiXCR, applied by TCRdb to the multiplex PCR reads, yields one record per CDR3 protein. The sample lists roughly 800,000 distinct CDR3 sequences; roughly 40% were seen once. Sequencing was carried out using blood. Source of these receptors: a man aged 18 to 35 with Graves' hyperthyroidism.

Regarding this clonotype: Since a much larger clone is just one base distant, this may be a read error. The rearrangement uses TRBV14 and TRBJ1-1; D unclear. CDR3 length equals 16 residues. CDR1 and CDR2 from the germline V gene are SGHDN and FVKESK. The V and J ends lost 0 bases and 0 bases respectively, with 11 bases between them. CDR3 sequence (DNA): TGTGCCAGCAGCCAAGATCACGAGGCTATGAACACTGAAGCTTTCTTT. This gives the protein CASSQDHEAMNTEAFF.

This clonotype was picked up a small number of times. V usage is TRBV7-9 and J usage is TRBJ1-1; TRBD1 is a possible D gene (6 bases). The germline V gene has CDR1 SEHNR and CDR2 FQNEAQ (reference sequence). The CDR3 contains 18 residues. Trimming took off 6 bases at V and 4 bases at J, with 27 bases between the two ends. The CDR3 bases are TGTGCCAGCAGACCAAACTCTCAATGGGGGCCGGGTGGCACTGAAGCTTTCTTT. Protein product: CASRPNSQWGPGGTEAFF.

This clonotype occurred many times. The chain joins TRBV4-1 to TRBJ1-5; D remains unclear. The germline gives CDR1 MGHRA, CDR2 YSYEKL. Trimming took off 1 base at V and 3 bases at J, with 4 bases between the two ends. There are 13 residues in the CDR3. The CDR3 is CASSQVPNQPQHF. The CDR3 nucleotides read TGCGCCAGCAGCCAAGTACCCAATCAGCCCCAGCATTTT.

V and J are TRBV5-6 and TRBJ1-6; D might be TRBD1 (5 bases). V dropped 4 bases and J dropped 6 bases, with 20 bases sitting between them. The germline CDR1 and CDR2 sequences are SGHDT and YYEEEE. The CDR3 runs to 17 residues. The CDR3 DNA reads TGTGCCAGCAGCCCCCTCCTTTCGCAGGGCAGTAATTCACCCCTCCACTTT. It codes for CASSPLLSQGSNSPLHF.

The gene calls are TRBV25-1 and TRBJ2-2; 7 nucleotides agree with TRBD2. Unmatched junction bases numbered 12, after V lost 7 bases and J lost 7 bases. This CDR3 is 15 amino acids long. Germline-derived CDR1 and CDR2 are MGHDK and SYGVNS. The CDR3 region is CASTLPAREGGELFF. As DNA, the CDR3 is TGTGCCAGCACCCTACCAGCGAGGGAGGGCGGGGAGCTGTTTTTT.

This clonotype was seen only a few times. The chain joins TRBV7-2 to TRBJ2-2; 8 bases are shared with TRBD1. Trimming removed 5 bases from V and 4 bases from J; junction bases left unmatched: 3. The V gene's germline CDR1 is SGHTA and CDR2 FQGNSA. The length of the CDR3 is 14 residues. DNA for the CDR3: TGTGCCAGCAGCCCGACAGGGGTCACCGGGGAGCTGTTTTTT. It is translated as CASSPTGVTGELFF.

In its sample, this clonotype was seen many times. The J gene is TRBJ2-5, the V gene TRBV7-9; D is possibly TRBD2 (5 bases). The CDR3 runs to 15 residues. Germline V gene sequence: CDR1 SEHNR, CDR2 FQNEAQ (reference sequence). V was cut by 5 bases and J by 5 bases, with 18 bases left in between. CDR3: CASSHRSREWETQYF. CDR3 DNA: TGTGCCAGCAGCCACCGATCGAGGGAGTGGGAGACCCAGTACTTC.

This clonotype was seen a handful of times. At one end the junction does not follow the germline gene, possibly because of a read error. CDR3 DNA sequence: TGCAGTGCGAGAGTAGGGGTAGGGGTGGAGACCCAGTACTTC. Amino acids: CSARVGVGVETQYF. This chain joins TRBV20-1 and TRBJ2-5; perhaps TRBD1 as D (5 bases). The CDR3 runs to 14 residues. Germline values: CDR1 DFQATT, CDR2 SNEGSKA (reference sequence).

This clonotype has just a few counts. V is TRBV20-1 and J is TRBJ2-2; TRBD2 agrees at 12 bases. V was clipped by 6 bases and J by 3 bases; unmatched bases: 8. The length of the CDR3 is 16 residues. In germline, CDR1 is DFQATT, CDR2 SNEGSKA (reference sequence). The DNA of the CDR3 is TGCAGTGCCAACCCTAGCGGGAGGGCCGACACCGGGGAGCTGTTTTTT. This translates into CSANPSGRADTGELFF.

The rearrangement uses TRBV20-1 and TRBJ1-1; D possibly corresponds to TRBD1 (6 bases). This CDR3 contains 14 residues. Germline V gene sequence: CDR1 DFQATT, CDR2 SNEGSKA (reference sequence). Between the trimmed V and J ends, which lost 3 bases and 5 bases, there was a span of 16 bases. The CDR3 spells CSARGTGIVTEAFF. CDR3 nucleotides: TGCAGTGCTAGGGGTACAGGGATTGTAACTGAAGCTTTCTTT.

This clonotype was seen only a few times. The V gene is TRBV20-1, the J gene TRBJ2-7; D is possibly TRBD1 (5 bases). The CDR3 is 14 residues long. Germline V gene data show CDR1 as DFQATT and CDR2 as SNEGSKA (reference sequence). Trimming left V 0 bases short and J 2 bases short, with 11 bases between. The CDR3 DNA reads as TGCAGTGCTAGAGATATTGGCAGGGCCTACGAGCAGTACTTC. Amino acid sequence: CSARDIGRAYEQYF.

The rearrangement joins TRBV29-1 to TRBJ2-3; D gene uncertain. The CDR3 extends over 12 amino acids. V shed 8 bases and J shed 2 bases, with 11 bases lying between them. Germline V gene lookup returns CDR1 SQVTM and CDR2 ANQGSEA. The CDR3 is CSLSPTTDTQYF. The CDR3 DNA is TGCAGCCTTTCCCCGACCACAGATACGCAGTATTTT.